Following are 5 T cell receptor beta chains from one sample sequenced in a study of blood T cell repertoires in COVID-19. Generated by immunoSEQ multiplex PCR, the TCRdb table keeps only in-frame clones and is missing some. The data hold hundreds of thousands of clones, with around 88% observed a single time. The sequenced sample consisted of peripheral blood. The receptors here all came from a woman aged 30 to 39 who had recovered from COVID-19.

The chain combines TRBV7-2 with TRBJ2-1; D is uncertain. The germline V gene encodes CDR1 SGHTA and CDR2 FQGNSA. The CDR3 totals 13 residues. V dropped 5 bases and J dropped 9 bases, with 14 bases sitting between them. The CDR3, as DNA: TGTGCCAGCAGCCGAAGCCCGGTTGCTGAGCAGTTCTTC. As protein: CASSRSPVAEQFF. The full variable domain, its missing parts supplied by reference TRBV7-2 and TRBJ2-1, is GAGVSQSPSNKVTEKGKDVELRCDPISGHTALYWYRQSLGQGLEFLIYFQGNSAPDKSGLPSDRFSAERTGGSVSTLTIQRTQQEDSAVYLCASSRSPVAEQFFGPGTRLTVL.

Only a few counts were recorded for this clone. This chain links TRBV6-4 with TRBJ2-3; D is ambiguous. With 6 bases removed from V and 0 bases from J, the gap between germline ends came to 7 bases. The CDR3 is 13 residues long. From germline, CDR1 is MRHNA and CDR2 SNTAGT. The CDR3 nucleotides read TGTGCCAGCAGCCCAGGTAGCACAGATACGCAGTATTTT. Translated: CASSPGSTDTQYF.

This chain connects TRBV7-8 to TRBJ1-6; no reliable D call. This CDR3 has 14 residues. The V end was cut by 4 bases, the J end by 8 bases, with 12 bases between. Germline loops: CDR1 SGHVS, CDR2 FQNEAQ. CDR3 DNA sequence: TGTGCCAGCAGCTCACAAGGGAGGGATTCACCCCTCCACTTT. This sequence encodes CASSSQGRDSPLHF.

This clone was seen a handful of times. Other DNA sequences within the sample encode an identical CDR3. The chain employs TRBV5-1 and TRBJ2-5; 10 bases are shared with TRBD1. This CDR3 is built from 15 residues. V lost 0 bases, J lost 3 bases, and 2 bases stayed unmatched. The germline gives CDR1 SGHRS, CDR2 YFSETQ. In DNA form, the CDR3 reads TGCGCCAGCAGCTTGGTCGGGACAGGGGAAGAGACCCAGTACTTC. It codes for CASSLVGTGEETQYF.

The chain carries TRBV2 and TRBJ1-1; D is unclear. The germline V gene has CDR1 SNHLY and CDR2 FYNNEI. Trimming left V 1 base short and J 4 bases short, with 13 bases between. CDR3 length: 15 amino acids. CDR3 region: CASSEGRTAGTEAFF. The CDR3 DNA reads TGTGCCAGCAGTGAAGGGCGTACAGCAGGCACTGAAGCTTTCTTT.